The 5 T cell receptor beta chains below were found in one sample sequenced in a study of OX40 agonist ivuxolimab in advanced cancers. This table comes from immunoSEQ multiplex PCR, and its TCRdb copy is limited to in-frame clones, with some not included. The sample yields some 65,000 clones, roughly 84% seen once. The starting material was CD4+ or CD8+ T cells sorted from blood, obtained in a trial of the OX40 agonist ivuxolimab. These receptors came from an adult with an advanced solid tumor such as melanoma, head and neck, liver or kidney cancer.

This chain joins TRBV7-3 and TRBJ2-3; TRBD1 matches at 7 bases. The CDR3 sequence is 16 residues long. The germline V gene has CDR1 SGHTA and CDR2 FQGTGA. J gave up 5 bases and V 3 bases, and 11 bases lay outside the gene matches. The CDR3 DNA reads as TGTGCCAGCAGCTTGGCAGGGGGAAGTGGCAGAGATACGCAGTATTTT. It encodes CASSLAGGSGRDTQYF.

The genes are TRBV5-6 and TRBJ1-1; TRBD1 is a possible D gene (6 bases). Germline CDR1 is SGHDT and CDR2 is YYEEEE. The germline V and J ends were trimmed by 6 bases and 1 base, with 13 bases remaining between them. The length of the CDR3 is 14 residues. The CDR3 DNA reads as TGTGCCAGCAACCCACAGGGTCGGAACACTGAAGCTTTCTTT. It specifies CASNPQGRNTEAFF. The full variable domain, with the rest looked up from reference TRBV5-6 and TRBJ1-1, is DAGVTQSPTHLIKTRGQQVTLRCSPKSGHDTVSWYQQALGQGPQFIFQYYEEEERQRGNFPDRFSGHQFPNYSSELNVNALLLGDSALYLCASNPQGRNTEAFFGQGTRLTVV.

The V and J genes are TRBV7-2 and TRBJ2-7, with 10 nucleotides matching TRBD1. CDR1 is SGHTA, CDR2 FQGNSA, per germline. CDR3 size: 16 residues. V lost 1 base and J lost 2; bases outside the gene matches: 5. CDR3 in DNA: TGTGCCAGCAGCTTAGACGGGACAGGGGATACCTACGAGCAGTACTTC. The encoded protein is CASSLDGTGDTYEQYF.

Comments on this clone: The sample carries other DNA sequences with the same CDR3. The genes are TRBV4-3 and TRBJ1-2; no reliable D call. The V gene lost 0 bases and the J gene lost 0 bases, with 11 bases spanning the gap. Germline V gives CDR1 LGHNA, CDR2 YSLEER. This CDR3 has 16 residues. CDR3 coding DNA: TGCGCCAGCAGCCAAGATGTGGGAGTACCTAACTATGGCTACACCTTC. Translating gives CASSQDVGVPNYGYTF.

J is TRBJ1-1 and V is TRBV15; D is perhaps TRBD1 (6 bases). The V gene lost 6 bases and the J gene lost 1 base, with 15 bases spanning the gap. The CDR3 covers 15 residues. CDR1 and CDR2 from the germline V gene are LNHNV and YYDKDF (reference sequence). The chain's CDR3 is CATSRGGQTNTEAFF. In nucleotides, the CDR3 is TGTGCCACCAGTCGGGGGGGGCAGACGAACACTGAAGCTTTCTTT. Supplemented by reference TRBV15 and TRBJ1-1, the full variable domain reads DAMVIQNPRYQVTQFGKPVTLSCSQTLNHNVMYWYQQKSSQAPKLLFHYYDKDFNNEADTPDNFQSRRPNTSFCFLDIRSPGLGDTAMYLCATSRGGQTNTEAFFGQGTRLTVV.